The entry that follows covers one T cell receptor beta chain sequence. At least ten counts were recorded for this clonotype. Its recognized antigen is unknown. Per-base qualities were not stored, and no clone one base away is much larger. The data originate from a study of T cell repertoires in cytomegalovirus infection (dated by TCRdb to between 2018 and 2020). Study-level background: Donor HLA type was relevant to the analysis, because carriage of CMV infection together with the matching HLA type was indicated by public TCR beta signatures. Results and caveats for the whole study, not just this receptor: In both this cohort and an independent cohort of a few hundred donors, the cumulative frequency of public TCR beta family members distinguished carriers of CMV infection plus the relevant HLA type. The ex vivo response was dominated by HLA-C-restricted CMV-specific TCR beta clonotypes, which also provided the single most frequent clonotype in two of eight donors.

V is shortened by 4 bases, J by 2 bases, and the region joining them spans 17 bases. Via the germline V gene, CDR1 is SGHVS and CDR2 FNYEAQ. The CDR3 starts with the cysteine, ends with the phenylalanine, and has 16 residues. CDR3 DNA is the only sequence kept; it has 48 bases, read in frame from the first base. TCRdb shows the sequencer as Illumina HiSeq 1500. TCRdb reprocessing: public reads trimmed at Q25 with fastp, clones called with MiXCR, in-frame beta chains kept. For every CDR3 protein sequence, its rows merge into one entry that carries the most common genes and DNA. The sample table contains under 850,000 distinct CDR3 sequences; only one count was recorded for less than 40% of them. 2.5% to 3.5% of the sample is taken by the ten largest.

The TCR originated in a human donor in good health (CMV status not recorded). Some clones in this sample may be carry-over from other donors' samples. Sequencing input: PBMCs. The chain was built from TRBV7-6 and TRBJ2-5; matching of 6 bases hints at TRBD2 as the D gene. The CDR3 protein sequence reads: CASSYGGAMLQETQYF. The nucleotide sequence is TGTGCCAGCAGCTACGGCGGGGCGATGCTTCAAGAGACCCAGTACTTC.